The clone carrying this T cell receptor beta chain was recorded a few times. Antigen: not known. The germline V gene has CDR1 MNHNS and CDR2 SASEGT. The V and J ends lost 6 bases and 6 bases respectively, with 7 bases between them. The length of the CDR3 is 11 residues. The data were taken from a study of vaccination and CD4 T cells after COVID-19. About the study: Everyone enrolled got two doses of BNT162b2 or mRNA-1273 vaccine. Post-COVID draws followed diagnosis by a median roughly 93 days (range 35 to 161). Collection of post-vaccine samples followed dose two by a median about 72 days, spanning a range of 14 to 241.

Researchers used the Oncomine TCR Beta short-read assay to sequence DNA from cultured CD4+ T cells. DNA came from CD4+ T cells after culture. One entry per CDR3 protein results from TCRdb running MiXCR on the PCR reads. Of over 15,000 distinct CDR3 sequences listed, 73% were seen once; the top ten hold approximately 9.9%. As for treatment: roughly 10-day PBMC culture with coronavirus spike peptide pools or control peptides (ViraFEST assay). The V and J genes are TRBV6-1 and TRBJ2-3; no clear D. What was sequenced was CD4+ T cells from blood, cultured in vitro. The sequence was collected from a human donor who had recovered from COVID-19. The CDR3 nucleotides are TGTGCCAGCAGGTTGGGGGATACGCAGTATTTT. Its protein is CASRLGDTQYF.